This T cell receptor beta chain was sequenced for a study of response to subunit inactivated influenza vaccine. TCRdb used MiXCR to reprocess the RT-PCR reads, holding one entry per CDR3 protein. Of 860,000 or so distinct CDR3 sequences listed, approximately 21% are singletons. Study-level points and caveats: That few new T cells are recruited by each seasonal influenza vaccination was the authors' suggestion.

The CDR3 sequence is 16 residues long. Trimming removed 4 bases from V and 2 bases from J; junction bases left unmatched: 6. The germline V gene has CDR1 MDHEN and CDR2 SYDVKM. About this clonotype itself: Its antigen remains unidentified.

This sequence was found in a man in his fifties or sixties who received an inactivated influenza vaccine. The material sequenced was PBMCs from blood, taken about 5 days after vaccination. This sequence joins TRBV28 and TRBJ2-1; 9 bases line up with TRBD2. Written as DNA, the CDR3 is TGTGCCAGCAGTTCCCCTGCGGGAGGGACCTACAATGAGCAGTTCTTC. This encodes CASSSPAGGTYNEQFF.